These T cell receptor beta chains were read from a single sample in a study of blood T cell repertoires in COVID-19. Assay: immunoSEQ multiplex PCR; the TCRdb copy retains only in-frame clones and omits some. Of 450,000 or so clones listed, 90% are singletons. The material sequenced was PBMCs or T cells enriched from blood (not recorded which). Every receptor here comes from a man between 18 and 29 years old who had recovered from COVID-19. The CDR3 runs from the conserved cysteine through the conserved F or W. The order of the fields is CDR3 protein, J gene, D gene, CDR3 length, V gene. A D gene is named only where the DNA matches it firmly.

CDR3 protein: CASSYGQGSNYGYTF
J gene: TRBJ1-2
D gene: TRBD1
CDR3 length: 15
V gene: TRBV5-6

CDR3 protein: CASSPPGDEQYF
J gene: TRBJ2-7
D gene: NA
CDR3 length: 12
V gene: TRBV7-9

CDR3 protein: CASSRTGGTNTEAFF
J gene: TRBJ1-1
D gene: TRBD1
CDR3 length: 15
V gene: TRBV18

CDR3 protein: CASSLFYRVMRGYTF
J gene: TRBJ1-2
D gene: NA
CDR3 length: 15
V gene: TRBV28

CDR3 protein: CASSPYRDREIHTQYF
J gene: TRBJ2-3
D gene: TRBD1
CDR3 length: 16
V gene: TRBV4-1

CDR3 protein: CASSLLTGTEAFF
J gene: TRBJ1-1
D gene: TRBD1
CDR3 length: 13
V gene: TRBV5-1

CDR3 protein: CASSKTSGGSGEQYF
J gene: TRBJ2-7
D gene: TRBD2
CDR3 length: 15
V gene: TRBV18

CDR3 protein: CAWSVRSLPNYGYTF
J gene: TRBJ1-2
D gene: NA
CDR3 length: 15
V gene: TRBV30

CDR3 protein: CASSERDSLMREKLFF
J gene: TRBJ1-4
D gene: TRBD1
CDR3 length: 16
V gene: TRBV6-1

CDR3 protein: CASSPELAGYNEQFF
J gene: TRBJ2-1
D gene: TRBD2
CDR3 length: 15
V gene: TRBV18

CDR3 protein: CASSRSGTSGSYEQYF
J gene: TRBJ2-7
D gene: TRBD2
CDR3 length: 16
V gene: TRBV4-1

CDR3 protein: CASSQVTEQFF
J gene: TRBJ2-1
D gene: NA
CDR3 length: 11
V gene: TRBV14

CDR3 protein: CASRNRGLEYEQYF
J gene: TRBJ2-7
D gene: NA
CDR3 length: 14
V gene: TRBV19

CDR3 protein: CAWREIGQGNYGYTF
J gene: TRBJ1-2
D gene: TRBD1
CDR3 length: 15
V gene: TRBV30

CDR3 protein: CASSVGGGGKEQFF
J gene: TRBJ2-1
D gene: NA
CDR3 length: 14
V gene: TRBV9

CDR3 protein: CASSLNRGLMNTEAFF
J gene: TRBJ1-1
D gene: TRBD1
CDR3 length: 16
V gene: TRBV11-3

CDR3 protein: CASSLAPKGEKLFF
J gene: TRBJ1-4
D gene: NA
CDR3 length: 14
V gene: TRBV5-4

CDR3 protein: CASSHGGPIYF
J gene: TRBJ1-3
D gene: NA
CDR3 length: 11
V gene: TRBV7-9

CDR3 protein: CASSTGASGGADYEQYF
J gene: TRBJ2-7
D gene: NA
CDR3 length: 17
V gene: TRBV9

CDR3 protein: CASSLPGRGTEQFF
J gene: TRBJ2-1
D gene: NA
CDR3 length: 14
V gene: TRBV28

CDR3 protein: CASSLATGGPFPYGYTF
J gene: TRBJ1-2
D gene: TRBD1
CDR3 length: 17
V gene: TRBV7-8

CDR3 protein: CASFGGYSNQPQHF
J gene: TRBJ1-5
D gene: NA
CDR3 length: 14
V gene: TRBV28